Here is one TCR beta chain with its context. This entry belongs to a study of technical replicates of blood from several donors. The assay was immunoSEQ multiplex PCR, and TCRdb's table has in-frame clones only and misses some. The sample includes roughly 87,000 clones, around 96% of them seen just once. V lost 2 bases to trimming and J lost 4 bases; unmatched junction nucleotides: 8. There are 16 residues in the CDR3. In germline, CDR1 is MGHRA, CDR2 YSYEKL. The sequenced material came from T cells isolated from PBMCs. This chain links TRBV4-1 with TRBJ1-5; 7 bases are a match to TRBD1. The sequence was collected from a human donor in good health. CDR3 protein: CASSQPRQGRNQPQHF. CDR3 coding DNA: TGCGCCAGCAGCCAACCAAGACAGGGACGAAATCAGCCCCAGCATTTT.